What follows are 18 T cell receptor beta chains derived from one specimen sequenced in a study of identical twins. Each CDR3 protein gets one entry after TCRdb re-called the 5' RACE reads with MiXCR. The sample has 450,000 to 650,000 distinct CDR3 sequences; around 15% are singletons. This sample also appeared in a second study, on yellow fever vaccine responses in identical twins.

Sequenced input: CD4+ T cells sorted from blood. Receptors were obtained from a woman younger than 35 in good health.

The rearrangement joins TRBV2 to TRBJ2-1; the match to TRBD2 covers 7 bases. The CDR3 is 19 amino acids. J lost 8 bases, V lost 2 bases, and 21 bases had no gene match. CDR1 SNHLY and CDR2 FYNNEI come from the germline V gene. Written as DNA, the CDR3 is TGTGCCAGCAGTGAACTGGGTGGGCTAGCGGACATCCGTTGGTATGAGCAGTTCTTC. Protein: CASSELGGLADIRWYEQFF.

J is TRBJ2-5 and V is TRBV6-1; 10 bases match TRBD1. With 6 bases clipped from V and 5 bases from J, the junction kept 9 bases outside the gene matches. The CDR3 covers 15 residues. Germline V gene data show CDR1 as MNHNS and CDR2 as SASEGT. In DNA form, the CDR3 reads TGTGCCAGCAGCCTACTGACAGGGGGCCAGGAGACCCAGTACTTC. Translation gives CASSLLTGGQETQYF.

CDR3 amino acids: CSARGLGAGKDTDTQYF. In nucleotides, the CDR3 is TGCAGTGCTAGAGGCCTAGGGGCGGGGAAAGACACAGATACGCAGTATTTT. This chain connects TRBV20-1 to TRBJ2-3; D possibly corresponds to TRBD2 (6 bases). Germline lookup yields CDR1 DFQATT and CDR2 SNEGSKA (reference sequence). V lost 1 base and J 2 bases, leaving 19 bases between the germline ends. This CDR3 is built from 17 residues.

This sequence joins TRBV20-1 and TRBJ2-3, with 12 nucleotides matching TRBD2. Germline V lookup: CDR1 DFQATT, CDR2 SNEGSKA (reference sequence). This CDR3 has 19 residues. V dropped 0 bases and J dropped 3; count of bases not matched to a gene: 13. The CDR3 nucleotides are TGCAGTGCTAGAGATGAGGGACTAGCGGGCCATGGGACGACAGATACGCAGTATTTT. This encodes CSARDEGLAGHGTTDTQYF.

The chain links TRBV5-4 to TRBJ2-3; maybe TRBD2 (7 bases). The CDR3 has 17 amino acids. V dropped 0 bases and J dropped 0 bases, with 14 bases sitting between them. From germline, CDR1 is SGHNT and CDR2 YYREEE (reference sequence). CDR3 sequence: CASSLGPGGLSTDTQYF. CDR3 nucleotides: TGTGCCAGCAGCTTGGGTCCCGGGGGGCTTAGCACAGATACGCAGTATTTT. Supplemented by reference TRBV5-4 and TRBJ2-3, the full variable domain reads ETGVTQSPTHLIKTRGQQVTLRCSSQSGHNTVSWYQQALGQGPQFIFQYYREEENGRGNFPPRFSGLQFPNYSSELNVNALELDDSALYLCASSLGPGGLSTDTQYFGPGTRLTVL.

The rearrangement joins TRBV28 to TRBJ1-6; D is undetermined. V gave up 2 bases and J gave up 5 bases, with 4 bases separating them. Germline CDR1 and CDR2: MDHEN and SYDVKM. The CDR3 contains 13 residues. The CDR3, as DNA: TGTGCCAGCAGTTTACCTGATAATTCACCCCTCCACTTT. Its translation: CASSLPDNSPLHF.

This clonotype was recorded a few times. The genes are TRBV20-1 and TRBJ2-3; D gene uncertain. Germline V gene lookup returns CDR1 DFQATT and CDR2 SNEGSKA (reference sequence). CDR3 length: 12 amino acids. The V end lost 8 bases, the J end lost 1 base, and 10 bases lay between the germline ends. CDR3 amino acids: CSRGGGTDTQYF. In DNA, the CDR3 is TGCAGTCGAGGTGGGGGCACAGATACGCAGTATTTT.

The chain employs TRBV29-1 and TRBJ2-7; 9 nucleotides match TRBD1. Germline values: CDR1 SQVTM, CDR2 ANQGSEA. The J segment lost 2 bases and the V segment lost 4 bases, leaving 3 bases of the junction unmatched. This CDR3 has 13 residues. The CDR3 DNA sequence: TGCAGCGTTGCGACAGGGGGGGCCTACGAGCAGTACTTC. Encoded protein: CSVATGGAYEQYF.

The V and J genes are TRBV20-1 and TRBJ2-2, with D possibly TRBD2 on 5 matching bases. V was cut by 1 base and J by 1 base, with 7 bases left in between. This CDR3 has 14 residues. Germline CDR1 is DFQATT and CDR2 is SNEGSKA (reference sequence). CDR3 amino acids: CSARAGENTGELFF. The CDR3 region has the DNA TGCAGTGCTAGAGCCGGGGAGAACACCGGGGAGCTGTTTTTT.

V is TRBV15 and J is TRBJ2-1; no definite D call. The CDR3 extends over 12 amino acids. V was cut by 1 base and J by 8 bases, with 6 bases left in between. Germline V gene sequence: CDR1 LNHNV, CDR2 YYDKDF (reference sequence). The CDR3 sequence is CATSRAWDEQFF. The CDR3, as DNA: TGTGCCACCAGCAGAGCTTGGGATGAGCAGTTCTTC.

V usage is TRBV7-9 and J usage is TRBJ1-4; perhaps TRBD1 as D (6 bases). The CDR3 is made up of 15 amino acids. V shed 2 bases and J shed 8 bases, with 15 bases lying between them. CDR1 is SEHNR and CDR2 is FQNEAQ in the germline V gene (reference sequence). The CDR3 loop is CASSLTAGVEEKLFF. CDR3 DNA sequence: TGTGCCAGCAGCTTAACGGCAGGGGTGGAAGAAAAACTGTTTTTT.

CDR3 DNA sequence: TGCAGTGCTAGTGGTCTAGCGGGGGGCCCCAGTTCCTACGAGCAGTACGTC. As protein: CSASGLAGGPSSYEQYV. This sequence joins TRBV20-1 and TRBJ2-7, with 11 bases matching TRBD2. The germline gives CDR1 DFQATT, CDR2 SNEGSKA (reference sequence). The CDR3 contains 17 residues. V dropped 3 bases and J dropped 1; count of bases not matched to a gene: 11.

This clonotype was counted between two and nine times. The chain employs TRBV7-9 and TRBJ2-5, with 10 bases identical to TRBD1. The CDR3 spans 16 residues. Trimming at V came to 4 bases and at J to 4 bases, leaving 9 bases not matched to a gene. The germline CDR1 and CDR2 sequences are SEHNR and FQNEAQ (reference sequence). CDR3 in DNA: TGTGCCAGCAGCTCCTCGGGACAGGGGTTTAGAGAGACCCAGTACTTC. Its translation: CASSSSGQGFRETQYF.

This clonotype was seen a handful of times. The chain has TRBV5-1 and TRBJ2-5, with 9 bases lining up with TRBD2. Germline V CDR1 and CDR2: SGHRS, YFSETQ. The CDR3 loop spans 16 amino acids. Trimming took 1 base from V and 5 from J; bases not matched to a gene: 9. CDR3 in amino acids: CASSLSGGGAEETQYF. In nucleotides, the CDR3 is TGCGCCAGCAGCTTGTCTGGCGGGGGGGCCGAGGAGACCCAGTACTTC.

This chain links TRBV12-3 or TRBV12-4 with TRBJ2-1, with TRBD1 identical over 7 bases. V was pared by 6 bases and J by 0 bases, with 5 bases of the junction left unmatched. The CDR3 totals 15 residues. In DNA, the CDR3 is TGTGCCAGCAGGACCCAGGGGGACTCCTACAATGAGCAGTTCTTC. Protein product: CASRTQGDSYNEQFF.

This clonotype has a handful of counts. The chain recombines TRBV2 with TRBJ1-2; D remains ambiguous. The V and J ends lost 8 bases and 4 bases respectively, with 20 bases between them. The CDR3 consists of 15 residues. The germline V gene encodes CDR1 SNHLY and CDR2 FYNNEI. Here the CDR3 reads CASADESTVTYGYTF. CDR3 nucleotide sequence: TGTGCCAGCGCCGACGAAAGTACGGTTACCTATGGCTACACCTTC.

This clonotype has a handful of counts. This chain connects TRBV7-9 to TRBJ2-1; 7 bases agree with TRBD2. The CDR3 covers 11 residues. The V segment lost 5 bases and the J segment 12 bases; nucleotides outside the gene matches: 4. CDR1 and CDR2 (germline): SEHNR, FQNEAQ (reference sequence). CDR3 in amino acids: CASSTSEWQFF. The CDR3 region has the DNA TGTGCCAGCAGCACTAGCGAGTGGCAGTTCTTC.

The V gene is TRBV5-1, the J gene TRBJ2-2; D is possibly TRBD2 (6 bases). CDR3 length: 14 residues. Germline V gene lookup returns CDR1 SGHRS and CDR2 YFSETQ. Trimming removed 5 bases from V and 3 bases from J, with 11 bases in between. CDR3 nucleotides: TGCGCCAGCAGACCCGGCGGGGACACCGGGGAGCTGTTTTTT. Translation gives CASRPGGDTGELFF.